This T cell receptor beta chain was obtained from a study of T cell responses to AZD1222 COVID-19 vaccine. The repertoire was sequenced with immunoSEQ multiplex PCR; TCRdb's copy has only in-frame clones and lacks some. The sample includes about 120,000 clones, 88% of them seen just once. V was clipped by 2 bases and J by 0 bases, with 10 bases between them. CDR3 length: 15 residues. The starting material was peripheral blood, obtained on day 0 of AZD1222 vaccination. The chain couples TRBV23-1 to TRBJ1-2; unclear D gene. TRBV23-1 is treated as an ORF (open reading frame) with a function not yet certain. This TCR derives from an adult in good health. CDR3 loop: CASSQEIRANYGYTF. The CDR3, as DNA: TGCGCCAGCAGTCAAGAAATAAGGGCTAACTATGGCTACACCTTC.